This entry lists 9 T cell receptor beta chains sequenced from one sample in a study of CD8 T cells in ankylosing spondylitis. Each CDR3 protein is one row after TCRdb ran MiXCR on the 5' RACE reads. The table includes roughly 180,000 distinct CDR3 sequences, around a tenth detected once. Sequencing was carried out using blood, either unsorted or a sorted T cell fraction (not recorded which). The receptors were gathered from a female donor with ankylosing spondylitis or in good health (not recorded which).

This clonotype has ten or more counts. The chain links TRBV7-9 to TRBJ2-7, with unresolved D. This CDR3 region has 11 residues. Trimming cost V 5 bases and J 6 bases, with 8 bases left between them. CDR1 and CDR2 from the germline V gene are SEHNR and FQNEAQ (reference sequence). CDR3 sequence: CASSPEGEQYF. The CDR3 DNA reads TGTGCCAGCAGCCCAGAAGGCGAGCAGTACTTC.

This chain joins TRBV7-4 and TRBJ1-6, with 7 positions matching TRBD1. Trimming removed 5 bases from V and 7 bases from J; junction bases left unmatched: 5. The CDR3 is 14 residues long. CDR1 and CDR2 (germline): SGHVT, SQSDAQ. The CDR3, as DNA: TGTGCCAGCAGCGTTACAGGGGACAATTCACCCCTCCACTTT. It yields the protein CASSVTGDNSPLHF.

This clonotype showed up just a few times. This rearrangement joins TRBV9 to TRBJ1-2; D uncertain. Trimming took 0 bases from V and 0 from J, leaving 12 bases between them. Germline CDR1 reads SGDLS; CDR2 reads YYNGEE. The CDR3 totals 16 residues. This chain's CDR3 is CASSVGGSGANYGYTF. The CDR3 region has the DNA TGTGCCAGCAGCGTAGGAGGGTCAGGAGCTAACTATGGCTACACCTTC.

The chain joins TRBV4-3 to TRBJ2-2; 8 bases fit TRBD2. This CDR3 has 15 amino acids. The germline V gene encodes CDR1 LGHNA and CDR2 YSLEER. V was pared by 6 bases and J by 7 bases, with 10 bases of the junction left unmatched. The CDR3 here is CASSPDGGAHGELFF. CDR3 coding DNA: TGCGCCAGCAGTCCAGACGGGGGGGCCCACGGGGAGCTGTTTTTT.

The V gene is TRBV30, the J gene TRBJ2-2; D gene ambiguous. Germline lookup yields CDR1 GTSNPN and CDR2 SVGIG (reference sequence). The length of the CDR3 is 8 residues. CDR3 coding DNA: TGTGATACCGGGGAGCTGTTTTTT. Translated: CDTGELFF.

The J gene is TRBJ2-7, the V gene TRBV5-5; 7 bases fit TRBD2. V shed 5 bases, J shed 6 bases, and the junction held 11 bases outside the gene matches. This CDR3 spans 14 amino acids. CDR1 is SGHKS, CDR2 YYEKEE, per germline (reference sequence). The CDR3, as DNA: TGTGCCAGCAGAGTTAATAGCGGGTCTACCGAGCAGTACTTC. Protein sequence: CASRVNSGSTEQYF.

This clonotype was detected a few times. The chain recombines TRBV3-1 with TRBJ2-1, with 14 bases matching TRBD2. CDR1 is LGHDT and CDR2 is YNNKEL in the germline V gene (reference sequence). This CDR3 is 19 amino acids long. After removal of 1 base from V and 1 base from J, the junction contained 6 bases not matched to a gene. This CDR3 is CASSQVSGTSGSSYNEQFF. CDR3 nucleotide sequence: TGTGCCAGCAGCCAAGTGTCAGGGACTAGCGGGAGTTCCTACAATGAGCAGTTCTTC.

This clonotype was seen repeatedly, ten times or more. V gene TRBV12-5 combines with J gene TRBJ1-1, with D uncertain. The CDR3 is 17 residues long. Germline loops: CDR1 LGHNT, CDR2 FRNRAP. The V and J ends lost 0 bases and 2 bases respectively, with 16 bases between them. CDR3: CASGLVIKAGRNTEAFF. Here the CDR3 DNA reads TGTGCTAGTGGTTTGGTAATTAAAGCAGGAAGAAACACTGAAGCTTTCTTT. The full variable domain, with the rest looked up from reference TRBV12-5 and TRBJ1-1, is DARVTQTPRHKVTEMGQEVTMRCQPILGHNTVFWYRQTMMQGLELLAYFRNRAPLDDSGMPKDRFSAEMPDATLATLKIQPSEPRDSAVYFCASGLVIKAGRNTEAFFGQGTRLTVV.

This clonotype was seen at least ten times. The chain is built from TRBV7-9 and TRBJ2-5; 8 bases fit TRBD2. Germline-derived CDR1 and CDR2 are SEHNR and FQNEAQ (reference sequence). V was pared by 3 bases and J by 4 bases, with 7 bases of the junction left unmatched. This CDR3 has 15 residues. This chain's CDR3 is CASSFGAGGRETQYF. In DNA, the CDR3 is TGTGCCAGCAGCTTCGGTGCGGGAGGTAGAGAGACCCAGTACTTC. Combining the CDR3 with reference TRBV7-9 and TRBJ2-5 gives the whole variable domain DTGVSQNPRHKITKRGQNVTFRCDPISEHNRLYWYRQTLGQGPEFLTYFQNEAQLEKSRLLSDRFSAERPKGSFSTLEIQRTEQGDSAMYLCASSFGAGGRETQYFGPGTRLLVL.